These 29 T cell receptor beta chains were sequenced from one sample in a study of control samples from healthy donors and cancer patients. This table comes from immunoSEQ multiplex PCR, and its TCRdb copy is limited to in-frame clones, with some not included. The sample includes 76,000 or so clones, 75% to 90% of them seen just once. Sequencing used PBMCs. The origin of the receptors is a woman aged 50 to 65 with colorectal cancer.

The rearrangement joins TRBV10-3 to TRBJ1-1, with D uncertain. CDR1 ENHRY and CDR2 SYGVKD come from the germline V gene. The CDR3 is made up of 13 amino acids. V was shortened by 6 bases and J by 3 bases, with 11 bases between the two germline ends. The CDR3 region has the DNA TGTGCCATCAGGTTCCGAATGGACACTGAAGCTTTCTTT. Encoded protein: CAIRFRMDTEAFF.

The chain carries TRBV7-2 and TRBJ1-1; D unclear. The CDR3 extends over 14 amino acids. Trimming left V 4 bases short and J 1 base short, with 10 bases between. Germline CDR1 is SGHTA and CDR2 is FQGNSA. The CDR3 DNA is TGTGCCAGCAGCTCCACGAGGAGGAACACTGAAGCTTTCTTT. Its protein product is CASSSTRRNTEAFF. Variable domain in full (rest from reference TRBV7-2 and TRBJ1-1): GAGVSQSPSNKVTEKGKDVELRCDPISGHTALYWYRQSLGQGLEFLIYFQGNSAPDKSGLPSDRFSAERTGGSVSTLTIQRTQQEDSAVYLCASSSTRRNTEAFFGQGTRLTVV.

V gene TRBV14 combines with J gene TRBJ2-7; D might be TRBD1 (5 bases). The length of the CDR3 is 14 residues. From germline, CDR1 is SGHDN and CDR2 FVKESK. V was shortened by 1 base and J by 5 bases, with 12 bases between the two germline ends. This CDR3 is CASSQGRQGHEQYV. The CDR3 DNA is TGTGCCAGCAGCCAAGGTCGTCAGGGCCACGAGCAGTACGTC.

The chain has TRBV28 and TRBJ1-1, with D unclear. Trimming removed 7 bases at V and 2 bases at J, with 14 bases between. Looked up from germline, CDR1 is MDHEN and CDR2 is SYDVKM. CDR3 length: 14 residues. The CDR3 reads CASILTLLNTEAFF. DNA of the CDR3: TGTGCCAGCATCCTTACCCTCTTAAACACTGAAGCTTTCTTT.

The J gene is TRBJ2-2, the V gene TRBV24-1, with 10 bases fitting TRBD2. Germline trimming cut 3 bases from V and 3 bases from J; bases unmatched to any gene: 3. The CDR3 totals 16 residues. The germline V gene encodes CDR1 KGHDR and CDR2 SFDVKD. The CDR3 sequence: CATSDLAGADTGELFF. The CDR3 nucleotides are TGTGCCACCAGTGATCTAGCGGGGGCGGACACCGGGGAGCTGTTTTTT.

This rearrangement joins TRBV5-6 to TRBJ1-1; D unclear. This CDR3 has 12 residues. V was trimmed by 4 bases and J by 0 bases, leaving 4 bases between them. Looked up from germline, CDR1 is SGHDT and CDR2 is YYEEEE. In DNA form, the CDR3 reads TGTGCCAGCAGCCGGGTGAACACTGAAGCTTTCTTT. Translated, it gives CASSRVNTEAFF.

This chain joins TRBV7-9 and TRBJ2-3; no firm D call. The CDR3 consists of 14 residues. Trimming took off 1 base at V and 3 bases at J, with 8 bases between the two ends. Germline-derived CDR1 and CDR2 are SEHNR and FQNEAQ (reference sequence). CDR3 coding DNA: TGTGCCAGCAGCTTAGACGGTGATACAGATACGCAGTATTTT. This sequence encodes CASSLDGDTDTQYF.

V is TRBV6-4 and J is TRBJ2-3; D perhaps matches TRBD2 (6 bases). V lost 4 bases and J 4 bases, leaving 15 bases between the germline ends. From germline, CDR1 is MRHNA and CDR2 SNTAGT. The length of the CDR3 is 15 residues. The CDR3 DNA reads TGTGCCAGCAGTGTTGATGGGGGGAACGCAGATACGCAGTATTTT. It encodes CASSVDGGNADTQYF.

The genes are TRBV6-5 and TRBJ2-6, with D unclear. The CDR3 covers 13 residues. The germline V gene encodes CDR1 MNHEY and CDR2 SVGAGI. Here the CDR3 reads CATRIGGANVLTF. CDR3 nucleotides: TGTGCTACGAGGATTGGTGGGGCCAACGTCCTGACTTTC.

This clone was observed a few times. V gene TRBV29-1 combines with J gene TRBJ2-5; no firm D call. Germline CDR1 and CDR2: SQVTM and ANQGSEA. This CDR3 comprises 12 residues. V was trimmed by 4 bases and J by 3 bases, leaving 9 bases between them. CDR3 nucleotides: TGCAGCGTTGGTAGGGTGGAAGAGACCCAGTACTTC. It is translated as CSVGRVEETQYF.

The genes are TRBV4-3 and TRBJ1-5; the D gene is possibly TRBD1 (5 bases). The CDR3 runs 16 residues. V was trimmed by 0 bases and J by 7 bases, leaving 16 bases between them. Germline V gives CDR1 LGHNA, CDR2 YSLEER. The CDR3, as DNA: TGCGCCAGCAGCCAAGATTGGGGGGTGGTTCGACAGCCCCAGCATTTT. Its translation: CASSQDWGVVRQPQHF.

J is TRBJ1-2 and V is TRBV24-1; tentatively, D is TRBD1 (6 bases). V lost 2 bases and J lost 4, with 19 bases in between. The germline gives CDR1 KGHDR, CDR2 SFDVKD. The CDR3 totals 17 residues. This CDR3 is CATSDSGQHGPFYGYTF. The CDR3, as DNA: TGTGCCACCAGTGATTCGGGACAACATGGGCCCTTCTATGGCTACACCTTC.

This clone came up a few times. The chain links TRBV4-3 to TRBJ1-2; TRBD1 might be the D (6 bases). V was shortened by 1 base and J by 4 bases, with 10 bases between the two germline ends. This CDR3 has 14 amino acids. Germline CDR1 is LGHNA and CDR2 is YSLEER. CDR3 nucleotides: TGCGCCAGCAGCCAAGCAAGGGGGAGCTATGGCTACACCTTC. Residues: CASSQARGSYGYTF.

Sample share makes this clone medium-sized. The chain combines TRBV4-3 with TRBJ1-2; D remains ambiguous. The CDR3 loop spans 14 amino acids. The V end was cut by 3 bases, the J end by 6 bases, with 14 bases between. Germline V CDR1 and CDR2: LGHNA, YSLEER. In nucleotides, the CDR3 is TGCGCCAGCAGCCAGTCCCTAGCGTGGGATGGCTACACCTTC. It encodes CASSQSLAWDGYTF.

The rearrangement uses TRBV10-3 and TRBJ1-5; 10 nucleotides agree with TRBD1. V lost 0 bases and J lost 9; bases outside the gene matches: 5. CDR1 and CDR2 from the germline V gene are ENHRY and SYGVKD. There are 15 residues in the CDR3. CDR3 loop: CAISESGGQGRPQHF. CDR3 nucleotides: TGTGCCATCAGTGAGTCCGGGGGACAGGGGCGGCCCCAGCATTTT.

The chain combines TRBV7-2 with TRBJ1-2, with 7 bases that match TRBD1. After removal of 8 bases from V and 4 bases from J, the junction contained 7 bases not matched to a gene. This CDR3 region has 13 residues. The germline V gene encodes CDR1 SGHTA and CDR2 FQGNSA. CDR3 DNA sequence: TGTGCCAGCGGCACCGGGACAGCCTATGGCTACACCTTC. It specifies CASGTGTAYGYTF.

V usage is TRBV5-6 and J usage is TRBJ2-5; a possible D gene is TRBD1 (6 bases). The V end was cut by 4 bases, the J end by 5 bases, with 15 bases between. The CDR3 has 14 amino acids. Germline loops: CDR1 SGHDT, CDR2 YYEEEE. The CDR3 sequence is CASSTGQPWETQYF. In DNA, the CDR3 is TGTGCCAGCAGCACAGGACAGCCGTGGGAGACCCAGTACTTC.

The chain links TRBV6-2 or TRBV6-3 to TRBJ2-1; D gene unclear. With 4 bases removed from V and 10 bases from J, the gap between germline ends came to 11 bases. This CDR3 region has 12 residues. Germline values: CDR1 MNHEY, CDR2 SVGEGT. CDR3 bases: TGTGCCAGCAGTTCATCCCCTTGGGAGCAGTTCTTC. It specifies CASSSSPWEQFF.

This clone was observed a few times. J is TRBJ1-5 and V is TRBV19; no clear D gene. The CDR3 totals 13 residues. From germline, CDR1 is LNHDA and CDR2 SQIVND (reference sequence). Trimming left V 6 bases short and J 0 bases short, with 6 bases between. CDR3 loop: CASSLNSNQPQHF. The CDR3 bases are TGTGCCAGTAGCCTTAATAGCAATCAGCCCCAGCATTTT.

The V gene is TRBV5-6, the J gene TRBJ2-3; D gene unclear. The V end was cut by 7 bases, the J end by 0 bases, with 6 bases between. CDR1 is SGHDT and CDR2 is YYEEEE in the germline V gene. This CDR3 is built from 12 residues. The CDR3 DNA follows: TGTGCCAGCGGACCCAGCACAGATACGCAGTATTTT. Its protein is CASGPSTDTQYF.

The CDR3 here is CASSPSRGRGYTF. CDR3 coding DNA: TGTGCCAGCAGCCCCTCGCGAGGGAGGGGCTACACCTTC. The chain is built from TRBV7-2 and TRBJ1-2; D is ambiguous. The CDR3 spans 13 residues. The ends were cut back, 5 bases at V and 8 bases at J, with 15 bases in the middle. Germline V gene lookup returns CDR1 SGHTA and CDR2 FQGNSA.

In this sample, this clone turned up once. The chain links TRBV20-1 to TRBJ1-4; 7 bases line up with TRBD1. Germline V gene sequence: CDR1 DFQATT, CDR2 SNEGSKA (reference sequence). The CDR3 is 11 residues long. With V trimmed by 6 bases and J by 8 bases, 3 bases remained unmatched. The CDR3 reads CSAKQGEKLFF. CDR3 in DNA: TGCAGTGCAAAACAGGGGGAAAAACTGTTTTTT.

The CDR3: CASSHKGGGWEQYV. The CDR3 DNA follows: TGTGCCAGCAGCCACAAAGGAGGGGGGTGGGAGCAGTACGTC. This rearrangement joins TRBV6-5 to TRBJ2-7; D may be TRBD1 or TRBD2 (6 bases each). The CDR3 runs 14 residues. V gave up 6 bases and J gave up 7 bases, with 19 bases separating them. Germline CDR1 reads MNHEY; CDR2 reads SVGAGI.

The chain employs TRBV19 and TRBJ1-5; 7 nucleotides align to TRBD1. J was trimmed by 0 bases and V by 6 bases; bases with no gene match: 5. CDR3 length: 15 amino acids. CDR1 LNHDA and CDR2 SQIVND come from the germline V gene (reference sequence). The CDR3 coding sequence is TGTGCCAGTAGCTGGGGACAGAATAGCAATCAGCCCCAGCATTTT. The encoded protein is CASSWGQNSNQPQHF.

The chain links TRBV20-1 to TRBJ1-4; D remains ambiguous. V was trimmed by 3 bases and J by 16 bases, leaving 15 bases between them. CDR3 length equals 11 residues. Per germline, CDR1 DFQATT and CDR2 SNEGSKA (reference sequence). The CDR3 nucleotides read TGCAGTGCTAGCCTCGAAGGGAAAGAGTTTTTT. It yields the protein CSASLEGKEFF.

This sequence joins TRBV28 and TRBJ1-5; TRBD1 is a possible D gene (5 bases). CDR1 and CDR2 (germline): MDHEN, SYDVKM. Trimming took 5 bases from V and 4 from J, leaving 18 bases between them. The CDR3 loop spans 16 amino acids. The CDR3 DNA sequence: TGTGCCAGCAGTGCGTCCAAAGGAGGGGCGAATCAGCCCCAGCATTTT. Its translation is CASSASKGGANQPQHF.

Here the CDR3 reads CASSLTGGETQYF. The CDR3 DNA follows: TGTGCCAGCAGTTTGACAGGAGGGGAGACCCAGTACTTC. V is TRBV12-3 or TRBV12-4 and J is TRBJ2-5; the D call may be TRBD1 or TRBD2 (6 bases each). V was cut by 3 bases and J by 5 bases, with 10 bases left in between. The CDR3 runs to 13 residues.

The J gene is TRBJ2-6, the V gene TRBV3-1 (or the pseudogene TRBV3-2); no clear D. There are 15 residues in the CDR3. Trimming removed 0 bases from V and 3 bases from J, with 6 bases in between. CDR1 and CDR2 (germline): LGHDT, YNNKEL (reference sequence). In DNA, the CDR3 is TGTGCCAGCAGCCAAGATATGAGTGGGGCCAACGTCCTGACTTTC. This codes for CASSQDMSGANVLTF.

The table lists this clone with a count of one. The DNA of the CDR3 is TGTGCCAGCAGTTACGACACCGGGACGGCAAATTCACCCCTCCACTTT. Translating it yields CASSYDTGTANSPLHF. The gene calls are TRBV6-5 and TRBJ1-6; a possible D gene is TRBD1 (5 bases). This CDR3 comprises 16 residues. CDR1 and CDR2 (germline): MNHEY, SVGAGI. V was shortened by 2 bases and J by 7 bases, with 15 bases between the two germline ends.